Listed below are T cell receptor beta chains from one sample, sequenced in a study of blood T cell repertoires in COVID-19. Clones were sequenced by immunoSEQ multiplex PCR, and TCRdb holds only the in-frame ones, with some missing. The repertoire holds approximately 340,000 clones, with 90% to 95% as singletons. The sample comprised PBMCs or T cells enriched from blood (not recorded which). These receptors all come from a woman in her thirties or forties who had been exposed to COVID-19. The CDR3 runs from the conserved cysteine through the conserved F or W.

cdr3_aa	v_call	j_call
CSASRLTGGVAETQYF	TRBV20-1	TRBJ2-5
CASRTSGRAYTGELFF	TRBV6-4	TRBJ2-2
CAISGSGSNQPQHF	TRBV10-3	TRBJ1-5
CSVEGTGSSYEQYF	TRBV29-1	TRBJ2-7
CASSFGDRNNSPLHF	TRBV7-9	TRBJ1-6
CASSLARGGANNYGYTF	TRBV5-1	TRBJ1-2
CASSQGAENTIYF	TRBV6-5	TRBJ1-3
CAWSVSANTGELFF	TRBV30	TRBJ2-2
CASSPRPGDSSYNSPLHF	TRBV5-1	TRBJ1-6
CASSLRWNTEAFF	TRBV7-2	TRBJ1-1
CASSILPSTRLAGAQETQYF	TRBV2	TRBJ2-5
CASSPRLQGLNTEAFF	TRBV5-4	TRBJ1-1
CASSQVPLGGTNTEAFF	TRBV3-1/TRBV3-2	TRBJ1-1
CASSQDDPGTGGYTF	TRBV4-1	TRBJ1-2
CASSSPTGGVYEQYF	TRBV5-6	TRBJ2-7
CSASIAQDGEQYF	TRBV20-1	TRBJ2-7
CASSVLTGTASGYGYTF	TRBV5-1	TRBJ1-2
CAWTPLYGYTF	TRBV30	TRBJ1-2
CASSRGEGGNEQFF	TRBV7-9	TRBJ2-1
CASSPPNRGLNTEAFF	TRBV18	TRBJ1-1
CASKRTSGDHSEQYF	TRBV5-4	TRBJ2-7
CASSLAVTSDSRYNEQFF	TRBV5-4	TRBJ2-1
CASSLTQGGYEQYF	TRBV11-3	TRBJ2-7
CASSLIPGLAEETQYF	TRBV14	TRBJ2-5
CASSYRRVQETQYF	TRBV6-2/TRBV6-3	TRBJ2-5
CASTPFTGNTIYF	TRBV12-3/TRBV12-4	TRBJ1-3
CASSPELDEKLFF	TRBV4-2	TRBJ1-4
CATAKQGKGMGGYTF	TRBV19	TRBJ1-2
CASSLWGDEQYF	TRBV27	TRBJ2-7
CASSLTFFQNTEAFF	TRBV7-2	TRBJ1-1
CASSVGTGAGTDTQYF	TRBV9	TRBJ2-3
CASGFKAGSTYEQYF	TRBV12-5	TRBJ2-7
CASSDRNYGYTF	TRBV5-6	TRBJ1-2
CASSRRVGTEAFF	TRBV12-3/TRBV12-4	TRBJ1-1
CASSSNGGDTYEQYF	TRBV5-8	TRBJ2-7
CASSYSIAGVTNQPQHF	TRBV6-2/TRBV6-3	TRBJ1-5
CASSHGGYEQYF	TRBV3-1/TRBV3-2	TRBJ2-7
CASRAGISVEAFF	TRBV2	TRBJ1-1
CASSLTVLNYGYTF	TRBV7-9	TRBJ1-2
CASSVEVGLAEETQYF	TRBV9	TRBJ2-5
CASRIGTDYNEQFF	TRBV5-4	TRBJ2-1
CAWSVRGIRYNEQFF	TRBV30	TRBJ2-1
CASSFSSTDTQYF	TRBV7-3	TRBJ2-3
CASSPRGGSEAFF	TRBV18	TRBJ1-1
CATSDLNRGRPLNTEAFF	TRBV24-1	TRBJ1-1
CASSEALLGTGSMSNEKLFF	TRBV2	TRBJ1-4